Following are 10 T cell receptor beta chains from one sample sequenced in a study of PD-1 blockade in classical Hodgkin lymphoma. Described time point: cycle 4 day 1 (C4D1), after 5 to 7 weeks of nivolumab. Every patient relapsed after autologous stem cell transplantation, and brentuximab vedotin exposure varied. CD4+ T cells were purified from thawed PBMCs by negative selection. Produced via immunoSEQ multiplex PCR; TCRdb's table is partial and in-frame only. The sample yields around 17,000 clones, about three quarters seen once. Source: CD4+ T cells from blood, taken before the fourth cycle of nivolumab. Receptor source: a human donor with classical Hodgkin lymphoma.

The CDR3: CASSDQGHAGVQYF. The CDR3 DNA sequence: TGTGCCAGCAGTGACCAGGGACACGCCGGAGTGCAGTATTTT. The rearrangement joins TRBV6-4 to TRBJ2-3, with D perhaps TRBD1 (6 bases). The germline V gene has CDR1 MRHNA and CDR2 SNTAGT. Trimming left V 2 bases short and J 11 bases short, with 17 bases between. The CDR3 loop spans 14 amino acids.

The chain recombines TRBV11-3 with TRBJ2-2; D is possibly TRBD2 (5 bases). Germline lookup yields CDR1 SGHNT and CDR2 YENEEA. Trimming took 2 bases from V and 2 from J, leaving 6 bases between them. The CDR3 spans 14 residues. The CDR3 region has the DNA TGTGCCAGCAGCTTAAGCGGTAACACCGGGGAGCTGTTTTTT. Protein product: CASSLSGNTGELFF. Full variable domain (missing parts from reference TRBV11-3 and TRBJ2-2): EAGVVQSPRYKIIEKKQPVAFWCNPISGHNTLYWYLQNLGQGPELLIRYENEEAVDDSQLPKDRFSAERLKGVDSTLKIQPAELGDSAVYLCASSLSGNTGELFFGEGSRLTVL.

J is TRBJ2-5 and V is TRBV18; 9 nucleotides agree with TRBD1. Losses at the gene ends were 3 bases for V and 4 bases for J; bases not matched to a gene: 6. The CDR3 sequence is 15 residues long. The germline V gene has CDR1 KGHSH and CDR2 LQKENI. CDR3 DNA sequence: TGTGCCAGCTCACCGGGACAGGGCATCCCAGAGACCCAGTACTTC. Translating it yields CASSPGQGIPETQYF.

CDR3 in amino acids: CASSQQGTGELFF. Here the CDR3 DNA reads TGTGCCAGCAGCCAACAGGGCACCGGGGAGCTGTTTTTT. The V gene is TRBV7-9, the J gene TRBJ2-2; D perhaps matches TRBD1 (6 bases). Per the germline V gene, CDR1 is SEHNR and CDR2 is FQNEAQ (reference sequence). The germline V and J ends were trimmed by 5 bases and 4 bases, with 8 bases remaining between them. The CDR3 extends over 13 amino acids. The full variable domain, with the rest looked up from reference TRBV7-9 and TRBJ2-2, is DTGVSQNPRHKITKRGQNVTFRCDPISEHNRLYWYRQTLGQGPEFLTYFQNEAQLEKSRLLSDRFSAERPKGSFSTLEIQRTEQGDSAMYLCASSQQGTGELFFGEGSRLTVL.

This clone showed up just once. The J gene is TRBJ2-7, the V gene TRBV2, with 8 bases identical to TRBD1. This CDR3 is built from 11 residues. The junction had 2 bases not matched to a gene; V was cut back by 10 bases and J by 3 bases. The V gene's germline CDR1 is SNHLY and CDR2 FYNNEI. The CDR3 spells CATGQDYEQYF. The CDR3 DNA follows: TGTGCCACGGGACAGGACTACGAGCAGTACTTC.

The chain carries TRBV6-6 and TRBJ1-1, with 10 bases matching TRBD1. This CDR3 region has 15 residues. In germline, CDR1 is MNHNY, CDR2 SVGAGI (reference sequence). The V gene end was trimmed by 2 bases and the J gene end by 3 bases; junction bases not matched to a gene: 3. CDR3 loop: CASSYGGTGDTEAFF. The CDR3 nucleotides read TGTGCCAGCAGTTACGGCGGGACAGGGGACACTGAAGCTTTCTTT.

This clone turned up a few times. This chain uses TRBV4-1 with TRBJ2-7; TRBD2 agrees at 10 bases. The J segment lost 0 bases and the V segment lost 3 bases, leaving 5 bases of the junction unmatched. CDR3 size: 16 residues. Germline V CDR1 and CDR2: MGHRA, YSYEKL. The CDR3 is CASSHGTSVHSYEQYF. The CDR3 bases are TGCGCCAGCAGCCACGGGACTAGCGTCCACTCCTACGAGCAGTACTTC.

J is TRBJ1-1 and V is TRBV10-3; TRBD1 is a possible D gene (5 bases). Trimming took 3 bases from V and 7 from J, leaving 15 bases between them. In germline, CDR1 is ENHRY, CDR2 SYGVKD. This CDR3 comprises 14 residues. CDR3 residues: CAISDRDREGEAFF. The CDR3 nucleotides are TGTGCCATCAGTGACCGGGACCGAGAAGGTGAAGCTTTCTTT.

The V and J genes are TRBV6-5 and TRBJ1-1; unclear D gene. Deletions cut 10 bases from V and 5 bases from J, with 17 bases between. The germline V gene has CDR1 MNHEY and CDR2 SVGAGI. This CDR3 spans 13 amino acids. This chain's CDR3 is CATYPRPGTEAFF. The CDR3 DNA sequence: TGTGCCACCTACCCCCGCCCGGGAACTGAAGCTTTCTTT.

This chain joins TRBV15 and TRBJ2-5; 7 bases line up with TRBD1. Germline assignment: CDR1 LNHNV and CDR2 YYDKDF (reference sequence). The CDR3 is 16 residues long. Germline trimming cut 4 bases from V and 0 bases from J; bases unmatched to any gene: 8. This CDR3 is CATSKARTGNQETQYF. The CDR3 DNA follows: TGTGCCACCAGCAAAGCTAGGACAGGCAACCAAGAGACCCAGTACTTC.